This TCR beta chain was sequenced in a study of tumor-infiltrating lymphocytes in primary liver carcinoma. For the study at large: Sample yields of productive TCRbeta reads, ranging from roughly 3.65 to 7.5 million, were similar across tissue types.

Regarding the study as a whole: Tumor-adjacent and tumor-blood pairs overlapped less than tumor region pairs did.

Comments on this clonotype: What it recognizes is unknown. A junction boundary mismatches the germline segment, possibly from a read error.

The researchers produced TCR beta cDNA from approximately 0.45 ug total RNA with a constant-region primer. Three rounds of nested multiplex PCR with slightly modified ARM-PCR produced TCR beta libraries. For approximately 11 cycles apiece, the opening two PCR rounds ran with TRBV1-TRBV30 forward primers and a C-beta reverse primer. TCRdb passed the multiplex PCR reads through MiXCR, listing each CDR3 protein once. Among 84,000 or so distinct CDR3 sequences listed, around 70% were seen once. Unsorted bulk tissue (about 18-30 mg) underwent RNA and DNA co-extraction. Surgical resection served as treatment for the primary liver carcinoma of these patients. With chronic HBV infection, the patients were also treatment-naive. Looked up from germline, CDR1 is SGHRS and CDR2 is YFSETQ. CDR3 size: 15 residues.

The clonotype was recovered from a man aged 40-49 years with primary liver carcinoma and hepatitis B virus infection. Material: liver tumor tissue from sampling region 1. The subset was: tumor region T1, superior pole. The V and J genes are TRBV5-1 and TRBJ1-4, with a possible D match to TRBD1 (5 bases). Written as DNA, the CDR3 is TGCGCCAGCAGCGGAGAACAGGCAACTAATGAAAAACTGTTCTTT. Protein sequence: CASSGEQATNEKLFF.